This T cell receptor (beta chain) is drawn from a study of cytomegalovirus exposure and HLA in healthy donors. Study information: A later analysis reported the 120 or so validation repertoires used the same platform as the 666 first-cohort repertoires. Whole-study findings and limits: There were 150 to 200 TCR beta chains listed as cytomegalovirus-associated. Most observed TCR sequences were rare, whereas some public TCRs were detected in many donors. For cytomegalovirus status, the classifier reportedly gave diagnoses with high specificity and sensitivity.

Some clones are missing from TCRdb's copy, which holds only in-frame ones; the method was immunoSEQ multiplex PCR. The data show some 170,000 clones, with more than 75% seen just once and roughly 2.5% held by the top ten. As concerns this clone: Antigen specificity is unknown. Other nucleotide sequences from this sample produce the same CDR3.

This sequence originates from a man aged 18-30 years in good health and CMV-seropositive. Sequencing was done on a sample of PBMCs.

The CDR3 here is CASSLDRGSYEQYF. The CDR3 DNA follows: TGTGCCAGCAGCTTGGACAGGGGCTCCTACGAGCAGTACTTC. J is TRBJ2-7 and V is TRBV5-4; 7 bases agree with TRBD1. J lost 0 bases, V lost 0 bases, and 0 bases had no gene match. This CDR3 has 14 residues. Germline V gene data show CDR1 as SGHNT and CDR2 as YYREEE (reference sequence).